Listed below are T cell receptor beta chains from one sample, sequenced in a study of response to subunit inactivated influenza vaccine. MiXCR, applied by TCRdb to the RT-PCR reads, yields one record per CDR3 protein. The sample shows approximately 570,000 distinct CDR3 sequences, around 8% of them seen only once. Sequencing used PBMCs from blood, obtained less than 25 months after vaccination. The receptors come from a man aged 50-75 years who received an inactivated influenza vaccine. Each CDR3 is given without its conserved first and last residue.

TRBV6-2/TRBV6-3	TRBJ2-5	ASSAAAGGETQY
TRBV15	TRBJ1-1	ATSRVGRANTEAF
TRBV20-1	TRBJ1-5	SAHVGGTVAQH
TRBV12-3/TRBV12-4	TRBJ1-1	ASSKQGAYTEAF
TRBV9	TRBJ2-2	ASSVGGGANTGELF
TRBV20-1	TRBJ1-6	SAVRGADSPLH
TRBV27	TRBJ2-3	ASSRSLAGGTDTQY
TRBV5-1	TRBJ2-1	ASSWGQGDTEQF
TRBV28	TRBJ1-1	ASSFAASSRTEAF
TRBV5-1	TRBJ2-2	ASSSGQAQNTGELF
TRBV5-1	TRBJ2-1	ASSLGLASDEQF
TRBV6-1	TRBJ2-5	ASMRAGQGLGGETQY
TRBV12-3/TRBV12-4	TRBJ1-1	ASSFNRPYTEAF
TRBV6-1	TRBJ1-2	ASILTGAYGYT
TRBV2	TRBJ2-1	ASSEQRFSRDRGWHEQF
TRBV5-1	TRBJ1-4	ASSFQGNEKLF
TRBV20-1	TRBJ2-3	SATKNPSTDTQY
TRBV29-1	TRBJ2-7	SATGGTYEQY
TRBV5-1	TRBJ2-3	ASSLAGTGFPDTQY
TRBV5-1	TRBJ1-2	ASSGRLTGGSAGYT
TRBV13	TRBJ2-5	ASSAQTGRRALQETQY
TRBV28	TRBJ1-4	ASILSGPLF
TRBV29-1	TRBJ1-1	SVRARELNTEAF
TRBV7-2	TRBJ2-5	ASTASGGKTQY
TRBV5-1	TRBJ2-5	ASNAGVRETQY
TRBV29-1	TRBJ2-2	SASVGTGELF
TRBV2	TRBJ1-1	ASKKTGDTEAF
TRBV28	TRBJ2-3	ASSYWTSLKTDTQY
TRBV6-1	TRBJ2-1	ASSDQTSANEQF
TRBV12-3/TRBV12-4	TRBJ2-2	ASSGDTGELF
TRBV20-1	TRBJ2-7	SARENREQY
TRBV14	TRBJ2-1	ASSQDRRGTEDEQF
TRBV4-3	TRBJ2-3	ASSQDIPTGTTDTQY
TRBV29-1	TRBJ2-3	SVDGGARTDTQY
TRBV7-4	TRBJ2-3	ASSLILAGIDTQY
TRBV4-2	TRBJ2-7	ASSQEGLGAAEQY
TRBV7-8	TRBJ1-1	ASSYRVMGREAF
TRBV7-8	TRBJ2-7	ASSFYGAYEQY
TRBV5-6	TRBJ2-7	ASSLGLAVDEQY
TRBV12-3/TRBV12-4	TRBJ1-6	ASSPSGAGGSPLH
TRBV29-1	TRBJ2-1	SLGHYNEQF
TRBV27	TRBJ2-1	VSTYSGRWGNEQF
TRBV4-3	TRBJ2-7	ASSQDWPERQGYEQY
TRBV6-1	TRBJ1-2	AGRGTKDGYT
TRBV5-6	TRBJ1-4	ASSLGPAEGYEKLF
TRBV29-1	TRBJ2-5	SVEGLSASAGDIGETQY
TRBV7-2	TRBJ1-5	ASSSDILQPQH
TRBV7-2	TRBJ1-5	ASSPRLPGQRLQPQH
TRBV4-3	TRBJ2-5	ASSQEEWRQETQY
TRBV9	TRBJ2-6	ASSPRGRLSGADVLT
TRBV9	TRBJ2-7	ASSVGERLSYEQY
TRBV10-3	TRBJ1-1	AIRSANGQGEEEAF
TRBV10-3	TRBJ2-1	AIRGLGEQF
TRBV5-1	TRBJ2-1	ASSYRTTQNEQF
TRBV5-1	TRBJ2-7	ASSLAVGEGYEQY